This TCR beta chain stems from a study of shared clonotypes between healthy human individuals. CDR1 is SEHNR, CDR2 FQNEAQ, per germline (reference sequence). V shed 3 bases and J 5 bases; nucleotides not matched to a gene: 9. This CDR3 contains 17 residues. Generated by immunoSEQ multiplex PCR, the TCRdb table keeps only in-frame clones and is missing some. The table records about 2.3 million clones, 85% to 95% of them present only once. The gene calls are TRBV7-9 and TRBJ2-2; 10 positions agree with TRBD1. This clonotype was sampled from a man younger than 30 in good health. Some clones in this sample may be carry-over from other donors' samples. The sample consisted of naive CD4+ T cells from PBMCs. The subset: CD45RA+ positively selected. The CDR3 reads CASSFVSRDRGTGELFF. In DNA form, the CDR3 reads TGTGCCAGCAGCTTTGTGTCCCGGGACAGGGGTACCGGGGAGCTGTTTTTT.